This paragraph covers one T cell receptor beta chain sequence. Its antigen is not identified. This record comes from a study of T cell clonotyping in hematopoietic cell transplantation. Clones were read by immunoSEQ multiplex PCR, and TCRdb kept only the in-frame ones, dropping some. The table lists 6,500 to 9,500 clones, roughly 94% of them singletons. Findings and caveats of the study: Graft donor and pretransplant recipient Inverse Simpson Index values predicted broader posttransplant TCR diversity. Pathologically expanded recipient clonotypes increased progressively from day 30 to day 180 as diversity fell. Few recipient clonotypes overlapped donors; over 95% were de novo at given depth.

Samples: about 28 days before transplant, then days 30, 100 and 180 after. Losses at the gene ends were 4 bases for V and 4 bases for J; bases not matched to a gene: 5. CDR3 length equals 15 residues. Germline CDR1 LGHNA, CDR2 YSLEER. The sequenced sample was peripheral blood mononuclear cells, obtained 30 days after allogeneic stem cell transplant. The chain is built from TRBV4-3 and TRBJ2-3, with 10 nucleotides matching TRBD1. The clonotype comes from a male patient aged 55 to 69 who had an allogeneic stem cell transplant from an unrelated donor, so T cells may come from the graft donor. Some clones in this sample may be carry-over from other donors' samples. CDR3 nucleotide sequence: TGCGCCAGCAGCCTCCGGGACAGGGGCCCAGATACGCAGTATTTT. As protein: CASSLRDRGPDTQYF.